This TCR beta chain comes out of a study of CD8+ T cells in alopecia areata. Study-wide findings and caveats: TCR sharing across patients was less clear than in mice, possibly HLA-related. Normal scalp showed lower clonality than lesional scalp, especially alopecia totalis/universalis.

The V gene lost 4 bases and the J gene lost 4 bases, with 11 bases spanning the gap. CDR3 length: 13 amino acids. Germline V gene sequence: CDR1 SGHDT, CDR2 YYEEEE. Regarding this clone: Its antigen is currently unknown.

Following extraction, RNA underwent reverse transcription to cDNA, which served as the sequencing template. Data came from immunoSEQ multiplex PCR; TCRdb stores just in-frame clones and leaves some out. The sample contains more than 95,000 clones, roughly 50% of which appear only once. Peripheral blood and lesional scalp punch biopsies were taken from alopecia areata patients. Isolation of CD4+ and CD8+ T cells from PBMCs was achieved by sorting. The gene calls are TRBV5-6 and TRBJ2-5; TRBD1 might be the D (6 bases). This receptor was obtained from a human donor with alopecia areata. The sequencing sample was made of NKG2D-low CD8+ T cells sorted from blood. This chain's CDR3 is CASSVGHRETQYF. The CDR3 DNA reads as TGTGCCAGCAGCGTGGGACACAGAGAGACCCAGTACTTC.